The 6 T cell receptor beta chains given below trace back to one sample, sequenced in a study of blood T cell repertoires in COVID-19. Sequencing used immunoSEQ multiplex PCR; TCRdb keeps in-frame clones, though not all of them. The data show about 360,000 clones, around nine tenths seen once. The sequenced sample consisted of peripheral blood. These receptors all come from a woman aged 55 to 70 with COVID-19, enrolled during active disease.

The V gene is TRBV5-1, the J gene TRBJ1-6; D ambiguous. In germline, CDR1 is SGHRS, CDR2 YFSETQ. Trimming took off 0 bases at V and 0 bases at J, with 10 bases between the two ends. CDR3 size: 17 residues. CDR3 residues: CASSLEQPSSYNSPLHF. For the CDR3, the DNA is TGCGCCAGCAGCTTGGAACAGCCGAGCTCCTATAATTCACCCCTCCACTTT.

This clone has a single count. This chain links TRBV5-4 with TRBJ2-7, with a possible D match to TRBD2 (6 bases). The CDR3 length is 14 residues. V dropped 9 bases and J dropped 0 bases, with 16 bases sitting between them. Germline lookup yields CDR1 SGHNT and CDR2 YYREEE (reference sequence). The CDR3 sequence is CAMGTGGPSYEQYF. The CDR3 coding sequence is TGTGCCATGGGGACTGGAGGGCCCTCCTACGAGCAGTACTTC.

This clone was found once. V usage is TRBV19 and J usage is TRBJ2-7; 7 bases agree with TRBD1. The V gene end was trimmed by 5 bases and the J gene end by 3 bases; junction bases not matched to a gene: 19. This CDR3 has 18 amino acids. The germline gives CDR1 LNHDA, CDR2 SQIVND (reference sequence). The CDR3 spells CASSLRHRSRTGIYEQYF. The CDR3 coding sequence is TGTGCCAGTAGTCTCCGCCACCGCAGCAGGACAGGTATCTACGAGCAGTACTTC.

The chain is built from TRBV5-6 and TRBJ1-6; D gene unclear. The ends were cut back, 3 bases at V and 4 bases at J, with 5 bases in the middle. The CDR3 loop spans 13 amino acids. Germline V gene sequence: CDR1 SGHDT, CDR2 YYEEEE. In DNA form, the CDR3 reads TGTGCCAGCAGCTCGTTTTATAATTCACCCCTCCACTTT. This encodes CASSSFYNSPLHF.

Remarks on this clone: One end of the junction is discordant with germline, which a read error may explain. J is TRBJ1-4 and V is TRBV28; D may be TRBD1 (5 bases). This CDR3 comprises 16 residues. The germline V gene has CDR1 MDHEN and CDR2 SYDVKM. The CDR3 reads CASSGPTGDVEAAGTF. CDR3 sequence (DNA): TGTGCCAGCAGTGGCCCAACGGGGGACGTAGAAGCTGCAGGTACCTTT.

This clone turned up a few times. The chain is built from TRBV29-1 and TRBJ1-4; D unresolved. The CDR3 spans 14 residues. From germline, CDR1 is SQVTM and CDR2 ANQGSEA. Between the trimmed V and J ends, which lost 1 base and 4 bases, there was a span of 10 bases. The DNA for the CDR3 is TGCAGCGTTGAAGGGTCCGGGAATAATGAAAAACTGTTTTTT. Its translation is CSVEGSGNNEKLFF.